One sample yielded the 6 T cell receptor beta chains listed below, sequenced in a study of shared clonotypes between healthy human individuals. Clones were read by immunoSEQ multiplex PCR, and TCRdb kept only the in-frame ones, dropping some. The table lists roughly 2.1 million clones, about 93% of them singletons. CD45RO-negative, CCR7-selected cells formed the naive CD8 fraction, which excluded terminally differentiated effector memory CD45RA+ cells. Sequences were obtained from naive CD8+ T cells from PBMCs. These receptors were taken from a man aged 18 to 30 in good health. Some clones in this sample may be carry-over from other donors' samples.

This rearrangement joins TRBV7-9 to TRBJ2-7; D is ambiguous. Germline CDR1 SEHNR, CDR2 FQNEAQ (reference sequence). This CDR3 region has 14 residues. V lost 5 bases, J lost 7 bases, and 18 bases lay in between. The CDR3 nucleotides are TGTGCCAGCAGCGGGCCGGGCCGAATGGGGGAGCAGTACTTC. Protein sequence: CASSGPGRMGEQYF.

The V and J genes are TRBV27 and TRBJ2-7; TRBD1 aligns across 7 bases. This CDR3 is built from 14 residues. Trimming at V came to 3 bases and at J to 6 bases, leaving 8 bases not matched to a gene. Looked up from germline, CDR1 is MNHEY and CDR2 is SMNVEV (reference sequence). The CDR3 spells CASSFKGALSEQYF. The CDR3 nucleotides read TGTGCCAGCAGTTTCAAGGGGGCTCTCTCCGAGCAGTACTTC.

CDR3: CASSIRGFDNEQYF. The CDR3 DNA follows: TGTGCCAGCAGCATCAGGGGGTTTGACAACGAGCAGTACTTC. V gene TRBV27 combines with J gene TRBJ2-7; 7 bases match TRBD1. Germline V CDR1 and CDR2: MNHEY, SMNVEV (reference sequence). With 6 bases clipped from V and 5 bases from J, the junction kept 10 bases outside the gene matches. This CDR3 has 14 residues.

J is TRBJ1-2 and V is TRBV5-1; D gene unclear. The CDR3 has 12 amino acids. The V gene lost 0 bases and the J gene lost 8 bases, with 8 bases spanning the gap. From germline, CDR1 is SGHRS and CDR2 YFSETQ. As DNA, the CDR3 is TGCGCCAGCAGCTTGGATGCAGCCGGCTACACCTTC. Translation: CASSLDAAGYTF.

With regard to this clone: Its ends do not fully match the called genes, so a read error is possible. The chain links TRBV7-9 to TRBJ2-5; D call uncertain. The CDR3 runs 11 residues. Germline V gene lookup returns CDR1 SEHNR and CDR2 FQNEAQ (reference sequence). The CDR3 DNA sequence: TGTGCCAACAGCTTAGACTCGCTGCTGTACTTC. Its translation is CANSLDSLLYF.

The genes are TRBV4-3 and TRBJ2-1, with 7 positions matching TRBD2. CDR3 size: 16 residues. J gave up 6 bases and V 2 bases, and 10 bases lay outside the gene matches. Looked up from germline, CDR1 is LGHNA and CDR2 is YSLEER. The chain's CDR3 is CASSQSSVAGFNEQFF. The CDR3 region has the DNA TGCGCCAGCAGCCAATCGTCGGTAGCGGGTTTCAATGAGCAGTTCTTC.